These 29 T cell receptor beta chains share one sample of origin, sequenced in a study of shared clonotypes between healthy human individuals. Selected positively for CCR7 and CD45RO-negative, naive CD8 cells excluded terminally differentiated effector memory CD45RA+ cells. Generated by immunoSEQ multiplex PCR, the TCRdb table keeps only in-frame clones and is missing some. This sample yields about 2.2 million clones, of which approximately 92% are seen a single time; around 1.8% belongs to the top ten. Sequencing was done on a sample of naive CD8+ T cells from PBMCs. Receptor source: a man aged 18 to 29 in good health. Some clones in this sample may be carry-over from other donors' samples.

This clone was seen a handful of times. The chain recombines TRBV29-1 with TRBJ1-1; TRBD1 might be the D (5 bases). This CDR3 comprises 12 residues. Germline V gene sequence: CDR1 SQVTM, CDR2 ANQGSEA. V lost 4 bases and J lost 9, with 15 bases in between. The CDR3 region is CSVVRDDPQAFF. CDR3 DNA: TGCAGCGTTGTCCGGGACGATCCCCAAGCTTTCTTT.

This chain joins TRBV19 and TRBJ2-5; 11 nucleotides agree with TRBD2. Germline CDR1 LNHDA, CDR2 SQIVND (reference sequence). Germline trimming cut 8 bases from V and 3 bases from J; bases unmatched to any gene: 2. This CDR3 has 13 amino acids. CDR3 sequence reads: CASATSGKETQYF. The CDR3, as DNA: TGTGCCAGTGCGACTAGCGGGAAAGAGACCCAGTACTTC.

Note on this clone: This specimen includes other DNA sequences encoding the same CDR3. V usage is TRBV29-1 and J usage is TRBJ2-7; 9 bases align to TRBD2. J was trimmed by 0 bases and V by 6 bases; bases with no gene match: 3. This CDR3 is built from 13 residues. Germline lookup yields CDR1 SQVTM and CDR2 ANQGSEA. CDR3: CSVSSGSSYEQYF. CDR3 coding DNA: TGCAGCGTAAGTAGCGGGAGCTCCTACGAGCAGTACTTC.

The J gene is TRBJ2-3, the V gene TRBV6-6, with a weak D call TRBD2 (5 bases). In germline, CDR1 is MNHNY, CDR2 SVGAGI (reference sequence). The ends were cut back, 8 bases at V and 1 base at J, with 13 bases in the middle. The CDR3 length is 14 residues. CDR3 DNA: TGTGCCAGCCAGAGCGGAGCCGGCACAGATACGCAGTATTTT. Amino acids: CASQSGAGTDTQYF.

The CDR3 DNA reads TGTGCCACCAGCAGAGAATCCATCTCCGAGGTGAGCTCCTACAATGAGCAGTTCTTC. It translates to CATSRESISEVSSYNEQFF. The chain uses TRBV15 and TRBJ2-1, with D hard to call. Trimming left V 0 bases short and J 0 bases short, with 18 bases between. The length of the CDR3 is 19 residues. CDR1 LNHNV and CDR2 YYDKDF come from the germline V gene (reference sequence).

This clone showed up just once. The J gene is TRBJ2-2, the V gene TRBV19; the D gene could be TRBD1 or TRBD2 (5 bases each). The CDR3 is 14 residues long. The V and J ends lost 7 bases and 1 base respectively, with 10 bases between them. Germline V gene data show CDR1 as LNHDA and CDR2 as SQIVND (reference sequence). The CDR3 loop is CASTVGVNTGELFF. As DNA, the CDR3 is TGTGCCAGTACGGTGGGGGTGAACACCGGGGAGCTGTTTTTT.

This chain joins TRBV18 and TRBJ2-5, with D possibly TRBD1 on 5 matching bases. With 3 bases removed from V and 2 bases from J, the gap between germline ends came to 13 bases. The CDR3 runs to 15 residues. Germline V gene lookup returns CDR1 KGHSH and CDR2 LQKENI. CDR3 residues: CASSPSFRAQETQYF. Written as DNA, the CDR3 is TGTGCCAGCTCACCCTCGTTCAGGGCGCAAGAGACCCAGTACTTC.

V usage is TRBV27 and J usage is TRBJ2-1; D gene uncertain. The length of the CDR3 is 13 residues. V was clipped by 6 bases and J by 3 bases, with 9 bases between them. The germline V gene encodes CDR1 MNHEY and CDR2 SMNVEV (reference sequence). CDR3 DNA sequence: TGTGCCAGCAGGAAGGATAACTACAATGAGCAGTTCTTC. Translation: CASRKDNYNEQFF.

The genes are TRBV4-1 and TRBJ2-1, with 10 nucleotides matching TRBD2. The CDR3 runs 17 residues. Germline V gene data show CDR1 as MGHRA and CDR2 as YSYEKL. Unmatched junction bases numbered 7, after V lost 3 bases and J lost 2 bases. Here the CDR3 reads CASSQVQREGPYNEQFF. The CDR3 coding sequence is TGCGCCAGCAGCCAGGTCCAGCGGGAGGGGCCCTACAATGAGCAGTTCTTC.

V and J are TRBV10-3 and TRBJ1-1; possible D gene TRBD1, 6 bases. Trimming pared 6 bases from V and 5 bases from J, leaving 13 bases between. The CDR3 spans 13 residues. From germline, CDR1 is ENHRY and CDR2 SYGVKD. CDR3 loop: CAISKGGRTEAFF. CDR3 in DNA: TGTGCCATCAGCAAAGGGGGTCGGACTGAAGCTTTCTTT.

The genes are TRBV19 and TRBJ1-2; D gene unclear. V was cut by 6 bases and J by 7 bases, with 18 bases left in between. CDR3 length: 14 residues. Looked up from germline, CDR1 is LNHDA and CDR2 is SQIVND (reference sequence). The CDR3 protein is CASSSFGPRSGYTF. CDR3 nucleotide sequence: TGTGCCAGTAGCTCTTTTGGGCCACGGAGTGGCTACACCTTC.

This rearrangement joins TRBV5-6 to TRBJ2-1; maybe TRBD2 (5 bases). The length of the CDR3 is 16 residues. Trimming took off 5 bases at V and 0 bases at J, with 15 bases between the two ends. Germline V gene sequence: CDR1 SGHDT, CDR2 YYEEEE. The CDR3 spells CASRERRTGSYNEQFF. The DNA for the CDR3 is TGTGCCAGCAGGGAACGGAGGACCGGCTCCTACAATGAGCAGTTCTTC.

This chain connects TRBV11-2 to TRBJ2-1; a weak D match, TRBD2 (5 bases). The V gene's germline CDR1 is SGHAT and CDR2 FQNNGV. The CDR3 has 12 amino acids. Trimming took 3 bases from V and 7 from J, leaving 7 bases between them. This chain's CDR3 is CASSFWENEQFF. As DNA, the CDR3 is TGTGCCAGCAGCTTCTGGGAGAATGAGCAGTTCTTC.

CDR3 nucleotides: TGTGCCAGCAGTACAACGACGGGCCGTTCCTACGAGCAGTACTTC. It codes for CASSTTTGRSYEQYF. This chain joins TRBV6-6 and TRBJ2-7; D remains unclear. The CDR3 spans 15 residues. The ends were cut back, 5 bases at V and 1 base at J, with 15 bases in the middle. Germline V gives CDR1 MNHNY, CDR2 SVGAGI (reference sequence).

This chain joins TRBV27 and TRBJ1-1, with D perhaps TRBD1 (5 bases). Germline V CDR1 and CDR2: MNHEY, SMNVEV (reference sequence). The CDR3 covers 14 residues. Trimming cost V 5 bases and J 1 base, with 11 bases left between them. Written as DNA, the CDR3 is TGTGCCAGCAGTGCGCCACAGGAGAACACTGAAGCTTTCTTT. This sequence encodes CASSAPQENTEAFF.

The rearrangement uses TRBV7-9 and TRBJ1-2; D is perhaps TRBD1 (5 bases). Germline V lookup: CDR1 SEHNR, CDR2 FQNEAQ (reference sequence). Trimming stripped 3 bases from V and 7 bases from J, with 12 bases between. The length of the CDR3 is 13 residues. CDR3 sequence: CASSFWDGTGYTF. For the CDR3, the DNA is TGTGCCAGCAGCTTCTGGGACGGAACTGGCTACACCTTC.

The chain employs TRBV7-9 and TRBJ1-2; D is perhaps TRBD1 (6 bases). V was clipped by 5 bases and J by 7 bases, with 26 bases between them. CDR1 and CDR2 (germline): SEHNR, FQNEAQ (reference sequence). The length of the CDR3 is 17 residues. In DNA, the CDR3 is TGTGCCAGCAGCCGGAGCACACCAGGACCCGCGGGGGCTGGCTACACCTTC. It is translated as CASSRSTPGPAGAGYTF.

The CDR3 here is CASSESPRGWYEQYF. The CDR3 DNA is TGCGCCAGCAGTGAGTCCCCCAGGGGTTGGTACGAGCAGTACTTC. The J gene is TRBJ2-7, the V gene TRBV10-2; the D gene is possibly TRBD1 (6 bases). The V gene lost 0 bases and the J gene lost 4 bases, with 13 bases spanning the gap. Per germline, CDR1 WSHSY and CDR2 SAAADI. The CDR3 is made up of 15 amino acids.

The chain employs TRBV18 and TRBJ2-7; maybe TRBD2 (5 bases). Deletions cut 8 bases from V and 3 bases from J, with 26 bases between. The CDR3 has 17 residues. The germline V gene has CDR1 KGHSH and CDR2 LQKENI. CDR3 residues: CASETALVGKSYYEQYF. The CDR3 DNA follows: TGTGCCAGCGAAACAGCTTTGGTCGGGAAATCATACTACGAGCAGTACTTC.

This chain links TRBV5-1 with TRBJ1-2, with D tentatively TRBD1 (5 bases). The CDR3 is 12 amino acids. The V and J ends lost 5 bases and 4 bases respectively, with 9 bases between them. Germline V gene lookup returns CDR1 SGHRS and CDR2 YFSETQ. The CDR3 spells CASRPDTYGYTF. CDR3 sequence (DNA): TGCGCCAGCAGACCGGACACCTATGGCTACACCTTC.

This chain connects TRBV5-1 to TRBJ2-1; D not resolved. V shed 2 bases and J shed 5 bases, with 14 bases lying between them. Germline V gene sequence: CDR1 SGHRS, CDR2 YFSETQ. This CDR3 has 15 amino acids. CDR3 in DNA: TGCGCCAGCAGCTTTAGGTGGGGTGGGAACAATGAGCAGTTCTTC. This sequence encodes CASSFRWGGNNEQFF.

The rearrangement uses TRBV28 and TRBJ2-1; 11 bases align to TRBD2. Germline CDR1 and CDR2: MDHEN and SYDVKM. This CDR3 comprises 15 residues. After removal of 3 bases from V and 6 bases from J, the junction contained 4 bases not matched to a gene. CDR3 in DNA: TGTGCCAGCAGTTTCTCACTAGCGGGAGTCAATGAGCAGTTCTTC. Translation: CASSFSLAGVNEQFF. The whole variable domain, filled in from reference TRBV28 and TRBJ2-1, reads DVKVTQSSRYLVKRTGEKVFLECVQDMDHENMFWYRQDPGLGLRLIYFSYDVKMKEKGDIPEGYSVSREKKERFSLILESASTNQTSMYLCASSFSLAGVNEQFFGPGTRLTVL.

The chain couples TRBV6-5 to TRBJ1-3; D gene unclear. CDR3 length: 14 amino acids. Germline-derived CDR1 and CDR2 are MNHEY and SVGAGI. The ends were cut back, 2 bases at V and 3 bases at J, with 8 bases in the middle. CDR3 coding DNA: TGTGCCAGCAGTTACGGTTTAGATGGAAACACCATATATTTT. It is translated as CASSYGLDGNTIYF.

This chain uses TRBV28 with TRBJ1-2; 8 bases line up with TRBD1. CDR3 length: 13 amino acids. V was pared by 6 bases and J by 4 bases, with 4 bases of the junction left unmatched. The germline CDR1 and CDR2 sequences are MDHEN and SYDVKM. The CDR3 is CASRQGAGYGYTF. The CDR3 coding sequence is TGTGCCAGCAGGCAGGGGGCTGGCTATGGCTACACCTTC.

The chain carries TRBV4-2 and TRBJ2-7; the D gene is possibly TRBD2 (6 bases). V lost 2 bases, J lost 6 bases, and 17 bases lay in between. This CDR3 is 15 amino acids long. Germline V CDR1 and CDR2: LGHNA, YNFKEQ. CDR3 amino acids: CASSQKSTGAAEQYF. The CDR3 coding sequence is TGTGCCAGCAGCCAAAAGTCGACGGGAGCGGCCGAGCAGTACTTC.

This clone was seen a single time. V and J are TRBV6-5 and TRBJ2-1; D is possibly TRBD2 (6 bases). The CDR3 loop spans 14 amino acids. The V end was cut by 10 bases, the J end by 4 bases, with 17 bases between. Germline V lookup: CDR1 MNHEY, CDR2 SVGAGI. This chain's CDR3 is CATRLGLAYNEQFF. The CDR3 DNA follows: TGTGCCACCCGCTTGGGCCTAGCGTACAATGAGCAGTTCTTC.

Comments on this clone: Within the sample, other DNA sequences also encode this same CDR3. The CDR3: CASSFGTGYGYTF. Written as DNA, the CDR3 is TGTGCCAGCAGCTTTGGGACAGGCTATGGCTACACCTTC. The V call is TRBV11-2, the J call TRBJ1-2, with 8 bases lining up with TRBD1. With 3 bases clipped from V and 4 bases from J, the junction kept 1 base outside the gene matches. The V gene's germline CDR1 is SGHAT and CDR2 FQNNGV. The CDR3 is 13 amino acids.

V usage is TRBV29-1 and J usage is TRBJ2-3; D uncertain. V shed 7 bases and J shed 0 bases, with 17 bases lying between them. Per the germline V gene, CDR1 is SQVTM and CDR2 is ANQGSEA. The CDR3 contains 15 residues. CDR3 bases: TGCAGCGCAACGAGGACCGTTACAAGCACAGATACGCAGTATTTT. Encoded protein: CSATRTVTSTDTQYF.

The chain is built from TRBV9 and TRBJ2-7, with D perhaps matching TRBD1 or TRBD2 (5 bases each). There are 16 residues in the CDR3. The ends were cut back, 2 bases at V and 10 bases at J, with 25 bases in the middle. CDR1 is SGDLS and CDR2 is YYNGEE in the germline V gene. For the CDR3, the DNA is TGTGCCAGCAGCGTCGCGTCAGGGTTGGGGGACGAAATACAGTACTTC. This gives the protein CASSVASGLGDEIQYF.